One sample yielded the 22 T cell receptor beta chains listed below, sequenced in a study of neoadjuvant anti-PD-1 for oral cavity cancer. The assay was immunoSEQ multiplex PCR, and TCRdb's table has in-frame clones only and misses some. The sample lists roughly 13,000 clones, around two thirds occurring once. Material: PBMCs, obtained before nivolumab (anti-PD-1) treatment. The receptors derive from a person aged 35-79 years with oral cavity squamous cell carcinoma.

The sample holds one count of this clone. The chain joins TRBV15 to TRBJ2-1; no reliable D call. This CDR3 is 16 amino acids long. Between the trimmed V and J ends, which lost 3 bases and 4 bases, there was a span of 16 bases. Germline CDR1 is LNHNV and CDR2 is YYDKDF (reference sequence). The CDR3 bases are TGTGCCACCAGCAGGAACCATCCAGGAAGTTACAATGAGCAGTTCTTC. Translating it yields CATSRNHPGSYNEQFF.

This clone was observed once. The V gene is TRBV5-1, the J gene TRBJ1-1; D gene ambiguous. The CDR3 sequence is 14 residues long. V shed 0 bases and J shed 0 bases, with 6 bases lying between them. The germline gives CDR1 SGHRS, CDR2 YFSETQ. The CDR3 loop reads CASSLEGLNTEAFF. As DNA, the CDR3 is TGCGCCAGCAGCTTGGAAGGGTTGAACACTGAAGCTTTCTTT.

This clone was seen a few times. The CDR3 is CASSLWRPTNNEQFF. The DNA of the CDR3 is TGTGCCAGCAGCTTGTGGCGACCAACAAACAATGAGCAGTTCTTC. The chain combines TRBV7-2 with TRBJ2-1; D remains unclear. The CDR3 sequence is 15 residues long. Germline assignment: CDR1 SGHTA and CDR2 FQGNSA. V was clipped by 3 bases and J by 5 bases, with 14 bases between them.

The count of this clone is one. V is TRBV11-2 and J is TRBJ1-2; 9 bases line up with TRBD1. V was clipped by 6 bases and J by 8 bases; unmatched bases: 7. The CDR3 covers 13 residues. Germline V gene lookup returns CDR1 SGHAT and CDR2 FQNNGV. CDR3 sequence reads: CASSPDRGEGYTF. In DNA form, the CDR3 reads TGTGCCAGCAGTCCGGACAGGGGAGAAGGCTACACCTTC.

Written as DNA, the CDR3 is TGTGCCAGCAGCTTGGGACTAGCGGGGAACACCGGGGAGCTGTTTTTT. Its protein is CASSLGLAGNTGELFF. The chain is built from TRBV5-4 and TRBJ2-2; the match to TRBD2 covers 10 bases. This CDR3 is 16 amino acids long. The junction had 0 bases not matched to a gene; V was cut back by 0 bases and J by 1 base. Germline CDR1 is SGHNT and CDR2 is YYREEE (reference sequence).

The V and J genes are TRBV5-1 and TRBJ2-1, with 13 bases lining up with TRBD2. V lost 0 bases, J lost 9 bases, and 3 bases stayed unmatched. This CDR3 region has 15 residues. In germline, CDR1 is SGHRS, CDR2 YFSETQ. The DNA for the CDR3 is TGCGCCAGCAGCTTGGTACTAGCGGGAGGGGGTGAGCAGTTCTTC. As protein: CASSLVLAGGGEQFF.

The chain carries TRBV18 and TRBJ1-1; 8 nucleotides line up with TRBD1. In germline, CDR1 is KGHSH, CDR2 LQKENI. The CDR3 totals 16 residues. The trim removed 4 bases at V and 5 bases at J, leaving 12 bases unmatched. In DNA form, the CDR3 reads TGTGCCAGCTCACAACTTGCCAGGGGGCAGGAAACTGAAGCTTTCTTT. This encodes CASSQLARGQETEAFF.

This chain joins TRBV6-1 and TRBJ1-2; D is ambiguous. V lost 0 bases, J lost 2 bases, and 13 bases lay in between. This CDR3 comprises 16 residues. Germline CDR1 is MNHNS and CDR2 is SASEGT. CDR3 in DNA: TGTGCCAGCAGTGAAGCGCTTGATGGTTCCAACTATGGCTACACCTTC. Protein: CASSEALDGSNYGYTF.

The chain carries TRBV13 and TRBJ1-1; D is perhaps TRBD1 (5 bases). The CDR3 has 15 residues. Germline V CDR1 and CDR2: PRHDT, FYEKMQ (reference sequence). The V end was cut by 7 bases, the J end by 1 base, with 16 bases between. CDR3 loop: CASTSARQPNTEAFF. For the CDR3, the DNA is TGTGCCAGCACCTCGGCCAGACAGCCGAACACTGAAGCTTTCTTT.

This clone was observed a handful of times. The V call is TRBV7-6, the J call TRBJ1-2, with a possible D match to TRBD1 (5 bases). Per the germline V gene, CDR1 is SGHVS and CDR2 is FNYEAQ. This CDR3 is 18 amino acids long. Trimming removed 0 bases at V and 0 bases at J, with 17 bases between. In DNA, the CDR3 is TGTGCCAGCAGCTTAGCGGGGCAGGGAATGGGAACTAACTATGGCTACACCTTC. Translating it yields CASSLAGQGMGTNYGYTF.

The chain joins TRBV4-1 to TRBJ1-6, with unresolved D. There are 15 residues in the CDR3. Germline-derived CDR1 and CDR2 are MGHRA and YSYEKL. The V end was cut by 0 bases, the J end by 9 bases, with 12 bases between. The CDR3 sequence: CASSQESLPISPLHF. The CDR3 nucleotides are TGCGCCAGCAGCCAAGAAAGTTTACCCATTTCACCCCTCCACTTT.

The chain joins TRBV6-5 to TRBJ2-5; 10 bases align to TRBD2. The J segment lost 1 base and the V segment lost 2 bases, leaving 4 bases of the junction unmatched. This CDR3 comprises 16 residues. Germline V lookup: CDR1 MNHEY, CDR2 SVGAGI. CDR3 loop: CASSYGTSAPQETQYF. CDR3 DNA: TGTGCCAGCAGTTACGGGACTAGCGCCCCCCAAGAGACCCAGTACTTC.

V and J are TRBV6-5 and TRBJ2-1; 11 nucleotides match TRBD2. With V trimmed by 5 bases and J by 4 bases, 4 bases remained unmatched. This CDR3 region has 15 residues. Germline values: CDR1 MNHEY, CDR2 SVGAGI. The CDR3 DNA follows: TGTGCCAGCAGTGGTAGCGGGGGGGTGTACAATGAGCAGTTCTTC. Translating gives CASSGSGGVYNEQFF.

The chain combines TRBV7-9 with TRBJ1-5; possible D gene TRBD1, 5 bases. V dropped 5 bases and J dropped 1 base, with 18 bases sitting between them. Germline values: CDR1 SEHNR, CDR2 FQNEAQ (reference sequence). This CDR3 contains 17 residues. CDR3 region: CASSLGVGASSNQPQHF. The CDR3 nucleotides are TGTGCCAGCAGCCTGGGGGTCGGAGCGTCGAGCAATCAGCCCCAGCATTTT.

The chain combines TRBV20-1 with TRBJ2-7, with D possibly matching TRBD2 (5 bases). The CDR3 runs 11 residues. With 7 bases removed from V and 5 bases from J, the gap between germline ends came to 12 bases. From germline, CDR1 is DFQATT and CDR2 SNEGSKA (reference sequence). This chain's CDR3 is CSGGSGDEQYF. As DNA, the CDR3 is TGCAGTGGGGGATCCGGGGACGAGCAGTACTTC.

This clone came up once. The chain has TRBV18 and TRBJ1-5; D is undetermined. The CDR3 sequence is 14 residues long. Deletions cut 3 bases from V and 6 bases from J, with 12 bases between. CDR1 and CDR2 from the germline V gene are KGHSH and LQKENI. The DNA of the CDR3 is TGTGCCAGCTCACCGCAGGCGTTAGGTCAGCCCCAGCATTTT. Translating gives CASSPQALGQPQHF.

The V call is TRBV29-1, the J call TRBJ1-1; D perhaps matches TRBD1 (6 bases). Germline CDR1 is SQVTM and CDR2 is ANQGSEA. CDR3 length: 13 residues. With 4 bases removed from V and 4 bases from J, the gap between germline ends came to 13 bases. CDR3 in DNA: TGCAGCGTTGTGCAGGGGCTAACCACTGAAGCTTTCTTT. It codes for CSVVQGLTTEAFF.

V is TRBV14 and J is TRBJ2-1; D is undetermined. CDR3 length equals 12 residues. V lost 1 base and J 13 bases, leaving 11 bases between the germline ends. Germline V gene data show CDR1 as SGHDN and CDR2 as FVKESK. The CDR3 here is CASSQARSVQFF. DNA for the CDR3: TGTGCCAGCAGCCAAGCTAGGTCTGTACAGTTCTTC.

The chain carries TRBV13 and TRBJ2-2, with unresolved D. Between the trimmed V and J ends, which lost 6 bases and 3 bases, there was a span of 8 bases. The V gene's germline CDR1 is PRHDT and CDR2 FYEKMQ (reference sequence). This CDR3 contains 13 residues. CDR3 in DNA: TGTGCCAGCAGTGAACAGTACACCGGGGAGCTGTTTTTT. Translation: CASSEQYTGELFF.

The genes are TRBV5-1 and TRBJ2-1; D is unclear. The CDR3 contains 11 residues. Looked up from germline, CDR1 is SGHRS and CDR2 is YFSETQ. Trimming left V 7 bases short and J 6 bases short, with 8 bases between. The CDR3 is CASANSNEQFF. CDR3 coding DNA: TGCGCCAGCGCCAATTCCAATGAGCAGTTCTTC.

The rearrangement joins TRBV7-2 to TRBJ2-1; D gene ambiguous. There are 13 residues in the CDR3. Between the trimmed V and J ends, which lost 0 bases and 8 bases, there was a span of 8 bases. From germline, CDR1 is SGHTA and CDR2 FQGNSA. The CDR3 DNA sequence: TGTGCCAGCAGCTTAGCTAAGGTCTATGAGCAGTTCTTC. Translating it yields CASSLAKVYEQFF.

This clone showed up just once. V and J are TRBV5-8 and TRBJ1-1, with D possibly matching TRBD1 (6 bases). V lost 0 bases and J lost 0, with 9 bases in between. The germline gives CDR1 SGHTS, CDR2 YDEGEE. CDR3 length: 15 residues. The CDR3 is CASSLVDSLNTEAFF. The DNA for the CDR3 is TGTGCCAGCAGCTTGGTGGACAGTCTGAACACTGAAGCTTTCTTT.